The 22 T cell receptor beta chains below all came from one sample that was sequenced in a study of blood T cell repertoires in COVID-19. Clones were sequenced by immunoSEQ multiplex PCR, and TCRdb holds only the in-frame ones, with some missing. The table has around 130,000 clones, around 87% seen once; the top ten hold less than 6.5%. Sequencing input: peripheral blood. The receptors here all came from a human donor in a cohort sampled during active COVID-19.

The chain uses TRBV30 and TRBJ1-2, with 10 nucleotides matching TRBD1. The germline CDR1 and CDR2 sequences are GTSNPN and SVGIG (reference sequence). With 1 base clipped from V and 3 bases from J, the junction kept 2 bases outside the gene matches. The CDR3 extends over 14 amino acids. CDR3 DNA: TGTGCCTGGAGTGGACAGGGGGCAGACTATGGCTACACCTTC. Protein: CAWSGQGADYGYTF.

The chain carries TRBV7-2 and TRBJ2-3; 8 nucleotides agree with TRBD2. V shed 1 base, J shed 2 bases, and the junction held 5 bases outside the gene matches. Germline CDR1 reads SGHTA; CDR2 reads FQGNSA. CDR3 length: 16 residues. CDR3: CASSLGSLAVTDTQYF. The CDR3 bases are TGTGCCAGCAGCTTAGGATCACTAGCGGTCACAGATACGCAGTATTTT.

The chain links TRBV10-3 to TRBJ2-3; 8 positions match TRBD1. Germline lookup yields CDR1 ENHRY and CDR2 SYGVKD. This CDR3 is 16 amino acids long. V trimming: 2 bases; J trimming: 4 bases; junction bases outside the gene matches: 8. CDR3: CAISEPDRVTPDTQYF. CDR3 DNA sequence: TGTGCCATCAGTGAGCCGGACAGGGTTACTCCAGATACGCAGTATTTT.

The chain couples TRBV7-2 to TRBJ2-1, with D possibly TRBD2 on 6 matching bases. Looked up from germline, CDR1 is SGHTA and CDR2 is FQGNSA. The CDR3 consists of 15 residues. V lost 1 base and J 6 bases, leaving 13 bases between the germline ends. The CDR3 reads CASSLERLEFNEQFF. CDR3 in DNA: TGTGCCAGCAGCTTAGAGAGACTAGAATTCAATGAGCAGTTCTTC.

The rearrangement joins TRBV28 to TRBJ2-2, with 9 bases matching TRBD1. Germline CDR1 and CDR2: MDHEN and SYDVKM. The CDR3 is 11 amino acids. After removal of 6 bases from V and 11 bases from J, the junction contained 1 base not matched to a gene. The CDR3 DNA reads TGTGCCAGCAGGGACAGGGGTGAGCTGTTTTTT. As protein: CASRDRGELFF.

The chain uses TRBV28 and TRBJ2-1, with D tentatively TRBD2 (6 bases). The ends were cut back, 8 bases at V and 7 bases at J, with 15 bases in the middle. The CDR3 covers 13 residues. Germline CDR1 and CDR2: MDHEN and SYDVKM. CDR3 DNA: TGTGCCAGCTGGGCCCTCCGGGGGAATGAGCAGTTCTTC. It codes for CASWALRGNEQFF.

The chain employs TRBV6-5 and TRBJ1-3, with 9 bases that match TRBD1. J gave up 7 bases and V 6 bases, and 7 bases lay outside the gene matches. This CDR3 is 14 amino acids long. CDR1 and CDR2 (germline): MNHEY, SVGAGI. CDR3 bases: TGTGCCAGCAGCCTCGGGACAGGGATGAACACCATATATTTT. Amino acid sequence: CASSLGTGMNTIYF.

This clone was counted once. The rearrangement joins TRBV4-1 to TRBJ1-1; the D gene is possibly TRBD1 (6 bases). The V gene's germline CDR1 is MGHRA and CDR2 YSYEKL. This CDR3 is built from 14 residues. V shed 3 bases and J shed 8 bases, with 16 bases lying between them. CDR3 protein: CASSQMWGRGEAFF. The CDR3 bases are TGCGCCAGCAGCCAGATGTGGGGGCGCGGGGAAGCTTTCTTT.

The chain is built from TRBV9 and TRBJ2-1; TRBD2 matches at 13 bases. Germline loops: CDR1 SGDLS, CDR2 YYNGEE. V trimming: 4 bases; J trimming: 4 bases; junction bases outside the gene matches: 17. The CDR3 is 20 residues long. The CDR3 protein is CASSPYGLAGAYKGYNEQFF. DNA for the CDR3: TGTGCCAGCAGCCCCTATGGACTAGCGGGGGCCTATAAAGGTTACAATGAGCAGTTCTTC.

The chain links TRBV11-3 to TRBJ2-3, with a possible D match to TRBD1 (6 bases). With 5 bases removed from V and 4 bases from J, the gap between germline ends came to 16 bases. Per germline, CDR1 SGHNT and CDR2 YENEEA. This CDR3 is built from 15 residues. The CDR3 DNA is TGTGCCAGCAGCCCGGGACAACTTGGGGCAGATACGCAGTATTTT. It encodes CASSPGQLGADTQYF.

The chain recombines TRBV2 with TRBJ2-1; 11 bases line up with TRBD2. This CDR3 is built from 16 residues. Germline CDR1 is SNHLY and CDR2 is FYNNEI. Germline trimming cut 6 bases from V and 0 bases from J; bases unmatched to any gene: 4. As DNA, the CDR3 is TGTGCCAGCAGCGGGACTAGCGGCCACTCCTACAATGAGCAGTTCTTC. It encodes CASSGTSGHSYNEQFF.

The chain employs TRBV7-9 and TRBJ1-2; TRBD1 aligns across 7 bases. Germline values: CDR1 SEHNR, CDR2 FQNEAQ (reference sequence). J was trimmed by 8 bases and V by 1 base; bases with no gene match: 10. The CDR3 runs to 15 residues. In DNA, the CDR3 is TGTGCCAGCAGCTTAGGGGGGACAGCGCGAGGCGGCTACACCTTC. Protein: CASSLGGTARGGYTF. The whole variable domain, remainder taken from reference TRBV7-9 and TRBJ1-2, is DTGVSQNPRHKITKRGQNVTFRCDPISEHNRLYWYRQTLGQGPEFLTYFQNEAQLEKSRLLSDRFSAERPKGSFSTLEIQRTEQGDSAMYLCASSLGGTARGGYTFGSGTRLTVV.

The chain combines TRBV11-3 with TRBJ1-5, with D possibly TRBD1 on 6 matching bases. The CDR3 is 18 amino acids. Germline CDR1 reads SGHNT; CDR2 reads YENEEA. Trimming removed 5 bases at V and 0 bases at J, with 20 bases between. CDR3 DNA sequence: TGTGCCAGCAGCCCCCATCGAGGGGGAAAGTATAGCAATCAGCCCCAGCATTTT. As protein: CASSPHRGGKYSNQPQHF.

The V gene is TRBV7-2, the J gene TRBJ1-2, with 7 bases aligning to TRBD1. Unmatched junction bases numbered 7, after V lost 2 bases and J lost 7 bases. CDR3 length: 14 amino acids. CDR1 and CDR2 (germline): SGHTA, FQGNSA. This CDR3 reads CASSLPGTVAGYTF. CDR3 nucleotide sequence: TGTGCCAGCAGCTTACCGGGGACAGTGGCTGGCTACACCTTC.

This CDR3 reads CASRAGTVEKLFF. CDR3 in DNA: TGTGCCAGCAGGGCGGGGACCGTTGAAAAACTGTTTTTT. The chain has TRBV28 and TRBJ1-4; the D gene is possibly TRBD1 (5 bases). This CDR3 is built from 13 residues. In germline, CDR1 is MDHEN, CDR2 SYDVKM. Between the trimmed V and J ends, which lost 6 bases and 7 bases, there was a span of 12 bases.

This chain joins TRBV24-1 and TRBJ2-3; 8 bases agree with TRBD1. CDR1 and CDR2 (germline): KGHDR, SFDVKD. J was trimmed by 6 bases and V by 2 bases; bases with no gene match: 9. The CDR3 length is 16 residues. DNA of the CDR3: TGTGCCACCAGTGATTCGGCTTTGACAGGGGCCGATACGCAGTATTTT. It encodes CATSDSALTGADTQYF.

This clone was picked up a small number of times. The gene calls are TRBV19 and TRBJ2-7; D possibly corresponds to TRBD1 (6 bases). In germline, CDR1 is LNHDA, CDR2 SQIVND (reference sequence). This CDR3 has 14 residues. V was clipped by 6 bases and J by 0 bases, with 12 bases between them. CDR3 in DNA: TGTGCCAGTAGAATGCAGGGGCACTCCTACGAGCAGTACTTC. Protein product: CASRMQGHSYEQYF.

This clone has a handful of counts. This rearrangement joins TRBV11-2 to TRBJ2-1, with TRBD2 matching over 12 bases. Per the germline V gene, CDR1 is SGHAT and CDR2 is FQNNGV. J gave up 3 bases and V 2 bases, and 5 bases lay outside the gene matches. This CDR3 is 17 amino acids long. Written as DNA, the CDR3 is TGTGCCAGCAGCTTAACAGGACTAGCGGGAAACTACAATGAGCAGTTCTTC. This translates into CASSLTGLAGNYNEQFF.

The gene calls are TRBV6-5 and TRBJ2-3; no firm D call. The CDR3 sequence is 13 residues long. Looked up from germline, CDR1 is MNHEY and CDR2 is SVGAGI. V was clipped by 5 bases and J by 4 bases, with 10 bases between them. The DNA of the CDR3 is TGTGCCAGCAGTCGAGATGCTGCAGATACGCAGTATTTT. This codes for CASSRDAADTQYF.

This chain links TRBV12-5 with TRBJ2-1; unclear D gene. The germline gives CDR1 LGHNT, CDR2 FRNRAP. This CDR3 spans 13 amino acids. The ends were cut back, 0 bases at V and 4 bases at J, with 4 bases in the middle. CDR3 nucleotides: TGTGCTAGTGGTTTGGTACAGTACAATGAGCAGTTCTTC. This codes for CASGLVQYNEQFF.

The table lists this clone with a few counts. The rearrangement links TRBV28 to TRBJ1-3, with D unresolved. CDR3 size: 12 residues. V shed 6 bases and J shed 1 base, with 4 bases lying between them. CDR1 and CDR2 from the germline V gene are MDHEN and SYDVKM. CDR3 DNA sequence: TGTGCCAGCAGCGGTTCTGGAAACACCATATATTTT. Protein: CASSGSGNTIYF.

This clone appeared a single time. The J gene is TRBJ1-1, the V gene TRBV12-3 or TRBV12-4; D is unresolved. V lost 3 bases and J lost 1, with 6 bases in between. This CDR3 is 13 amino acids long. CDR3 sequence (DNA): TGTGCCAGCAGTTTGACGGGGAACACTGAAGCTTTCTTT. Translated, it gives CASSLTGNTEAFF.